These T cell receptor beta chains were read from a single sample in a study of T cell responses to AZD1222 COVID-19 vaccine. Repertoires were generated with immunoSEQ multiplex PCR, while TCRdb's copy carries only in-frame clones and drops some. This table holds roughly 120,000 clones, around 87% found once. Sequencing used peripheral blood, obtained 28 days after the second AZD1222 dose. All receptors derive from an adult who received the AZD1222 COVID-19 vaccine. Each CDR3 is given with its conserved first and last residue.

j_call,cdr3_length,v_call,cdr3_aa
TRBJ1-2,13,TRBV27,CASSPIGNYGYTF
TRBJ2-7,14,TRBV3-1/TRBV3-2,CASSRSYSSYEQYF
TRBJ2-2,13,TRBV29-1,CSVVLWGTGELFF
TRBJ2-3,15,TRBV5-6,CASRFGGASTDTQYF
TRBJ2-5,13,TRBV29-1,CSVEGGRQETQYF
TRBJ2-3,12,TRBV24-1,CATGQGTDTQYF
TRBJ2-5,14,TRBV6-5,CASTMGRGRGTQYF
TRBJ1-6,16,TRBV19,CASSRAGTALNSPLHF
TRBJ2-1,15,TRBV4-2,CASSPRTSGVVEQFF
TRBJ1-3,14,TRBV6-4,CARFDRGPGNTIYF
TRBJ1-1,13,TRBV24-1,CATSDYANTEAFF
TRBJ2-3,13,TRBV18,CASSPVLADTQYF
TRBJ1-3,13,TRBV5-6,CASSSRSGNTIYF
TRBJ2-7,18,TRBV7-9,CASSFRDRGLPAHYEQYF
TRBJ1-2,13,TRBV5-6,CASSNWAGTGEAF
TRBJ2-3,18,TRBV7-9,CASSLNVQAGQASDTQYF
TRBJ1-4,13,TRBV19,CASSMTVNEKLFF
TRBJ2-2,14,TRBV6-4,CASRPGANTGELFF
TRBJ2-1,17,TRBV30,CAWSGRRARSSYNEQFF
TRBJ1-6,16,TRBV6-7,CASSYSEGTYNSPLHF
TRBJ1-1,11,TRBV10-3,CAISEGAEAFF
TRBJ1-2,17,TRBV11-3,CASSPGSLGQGIVGYTF
TRBJ1-2,15,TRBV11-3,CASSQWDRVNYGYTF
TRBJ1-1,17,TRBV7-9,CASSPRDRGLMNTEAFF
TRBJ2-2,15,TRBV11-3,CASSLDGTNTGELFF
TRBJ1-2,15,TRBV9,CASSVATGSGYGYTF
TRBJ2-7,12,TRBV15,CATSSSDSEQYF
TRBJ1-1,14,TRBV6-5,CASITAGTHTEAFF
TRBJ1-4,16,TRBV18,CASSRTTLGPGEKLFF
TRBJ1-6,14,TRBV28,CASSLRHPNSPLHF
TRBJ2-5,12,TRBV7-9,CASSPGQETQYF
TRBJ1-2,11,TRBV29-1,CSVEGYYGYTF
TRBJ2-1,15,TRBV11-3,CASSTRDISYNEQFF
TRBJ2-5,13,TRBV18,CASSPPTMETQYF
TRBJ1-1,15,TRBV5-5,CASSLPPPVNTEAFF
TRBJ2-5,14,TRBV7-9,CASSLAGGQETQYF
TRBJ2-4,17,TRBV20-1,CSASGLAGWGAKNIQYF
TRBJ1-4,15,TRBV7-2,CASSSQGGAREKLFF
TRBJ1-1,13,TRBV6-4,CASSVQPNTEAFF
TRBJ1-5,14,TRBV21-1,CASSMDRSNQPQHF
TRBJ2-3,13,TRBV5-5,CASSPLGTDTQYF
TRBJ2-4,14,TRBV5-4,CASNRDRGRNIQYF
TRBJ1-6,15,TRBV30,CAWSVGLRNNSPLHF
TRBJ2-7,13,TRBV7-9,CASSLGLLGEQYF
TRBJ1-5,14,TRBV5-1,CASSLNRGGQPQHF
TRBJ1-2,14,TRBV3-1/TRBV3-2,CASSQAGGARSYTF
TRBJ1-4,14,TRBV11-3,CASSPGQGGEKLFF
TRBJ1-4,14,TRBV19,CASSMHRESEKLFF
TRBJ2-3,14,TRBV3-1/TRBV3-2,CASSQEGSQDTQYF
TRBJ1-1,14,TRBV9,CASSVGLRWTEAFF
TRBJ2-2,14,TRBV2,CASSGQGATGELFF
TRBJ2-3,14,TRBV5-6,CASSFFVATDTQYF
TRBJ1-1,15,TRBV13,CASSLGRGWRTEAFF